This entry lists 31 T cell receptor beta chains sequenced from one sample in a study of blood T cell repertoires in COVID-19. Here immunoSEQ multiplex PCR was the method, and the copy in TCRdb shows in-frame clones only, minus some. The sample lists some 320,000 clones; 85% were seen once. Sequencing was done on a sample of PBMCs or T cells enriched from blood (not recorded which). The receptor source for this set is a woman in her 30s who had been exposed to COVID-19.

The chain uses TRBV19 and TRBJ1-6, with D possibly TRBD1 on 6 matching bases. Trimming left V 5 bases short and J 9 bases short, with 17 bases between. Germline lookup yields CDR1 LNHDA and CDR2 SQIVND (reference sequence). The length of the CDR3 is 15 residues. CDR3 in DNA: TGTGCCAGTAGTTCAGCACAGGGCTTAAGTTCACCCCTCCACTTT. The encoded protein is CASSSAQGLSSPLHF.

This clone was counted once. V is TRBV9 and J is TRBJ1-4, with D perhaps matching TRBD1 (5 bases). Trimming stripped 4 bases from V and 4 bases from J, with 17 bases between. This CDR3 region has 16 residues. CDR1 is SGDLS and CDR2 is YYNGEE in the germline V gene. CDR3 DNA sequence: TGTGCCAGCAGCACCCACTGGGGAGGGGATAATGAAAAACTGTTTTTT. This sequence encodes CASSTHWGGDNEKLFF.

This chain uses TRBV7-9 with TRBJ2-7; D is perhaps TRBD2 (6 bases). Between the trimmed V and J ends, which lost 0 bases and 3 bases, there was a span of 9 bases. CDR3 length equals 14 residues. The V gene's germline CDR1 is SEHNR and CDR2 FQNEAQ (reference sequence). The CDR3 DNA reads as TGTGCCAGCAGCTTAGCGGGAGGTAGCTACGAGCAGTACTTC. Translated: CASSLAGGSYEQYF.

This rearrangement joins TRBV7-2 to TRBJ1-2; TRBD1 matches at 7 bases. In germline, CDR1 is SGHTA, CDR2 FQGNSA. The CDR3 totals 14 residues. Trimming took 0 bases from V and 4 from J; bases not matched to a gene: 2. CDR3 protein: CASSLASGGYGYTF. CDR3 coding DNA: TGTGCCAGCAGCTTAGCTTCAGGGGGCTATGGCTACACCTTC.

The rearrangement links TRBV19 to TRBJ2-7; 10 nucleotides agree with TRBD1. The CDR3 totals 15 residues. Germline V gene lookup returns CDR1 LNHDA and CDR2 SQIVND (reference sequence). The V gene end was trimmed by 5 bases and the J gene end by 5 bases; junction bases not matched to a gene: 9. The CDR3 loop reads CASSHPGQGVDEQYF. The CDR3 DNA follows: TGTGCCAGTAGTCACCCCGGACAGGGGGTTGACGAGCAGTACTTC. Filled out from reference TRBV19 and TRBJ2-7, the complete variable domain reads DGGITQSPKYLFRKEGQNVTLSCEQNLNHDAMYWYRQDPGQGLRLIYYSQIVNDFQKGDIAEGYSVSREKKESFPLTVTSAQKNPTAFYLCASSHPGQGVDEQYFGPGTRLTVT.

This chain uses TRBV7-9 with TRBJ1-4, with D maybe TRBD1 (6 bases). The germline gives CDR1 SEHNR, CDR2 FQNEAQ (reference sequence). V was cut by 5 bases and J by 8 bases, with 12 bases left in between. The CDR3 is 13 amino acids. The CDR3 protein is CASSLGTREKLFF. The CDR3 bases are TGTGCCAGCAGCCTAGGGACAAGGGAAAAACTGTTTTTT.

The rearrangement joins TRBV9 to TRBJ1-3; 7 nucleotides align to TRBD1. This CDR3 is 15 amino acids long. Germline V CDR1 and CDR2: SGDLS, YYNGEE. Trimming took 4 bases from V and 2 from J; bases not matched to a gene: 6. CDR3 sequence reads: CASSPDRETGNTIYF. The CDR3, as DNA: TGTGCCAGCAGCCCAGACAGGGAGACTGGAAACACCATATATTTT.

The CDR3 DNA sequence: TGTGCCAGCTCCGGACTAGCGGGGATCTCGACAGATACGCAGTATTTT. It encodes CASSGLAGISTDTQYF. This chain uses TRBV3-1 (or the pseudogene TRBV3-2) with TRBJ2-3; 12 nucleotides align to TRBD2. V dropped 8 bases and J dropped 3; count of bases not matched to a gene: 9. The CDR3 consists of 16 residues. Germline CDR1 and CDR2: LGHDT and YNNKEL (reference sequence).

The rearrangement links TRBV27 to TRBJ1-1; 9 nucleotides align to TRBD1. The germline V gene has CDR1 MNHEY and CDR2 SMNVEV (reference sequence). The trim removed 9 bases at V and 3 bases at J, leaving 2 bases unmatched. The CDR3 length is 12 residues. The CDR3 here is CARDRGHTEAFF. CDR3 in DNA: TGTGCCAGGGACAGGGGACACACTGAAGCTTTCTTT.

V gene TRBV12-3 or TRBV12-4 combines with J gene TRBJ1-2; the D is unclear. The CDR3 has 13 residues. Trimming removed 1 base at V and 5 bases at J, with 8 bases between. The CDR3 reads CASSLDSFYGYTF. Here the CDR3 DNA reads TGTGCCAGCAGTTTAGACAGTTTTTATGGCTACACCTTC.

The chain couples TRBV24-1 to TRBJ2-7; 9 positions agree with TRBD2. CDR3 length equals 14 residues. Germline V CDR1 and CDR2: KGHDR, SFDVKD. J was trimmed by 3 bases and V by 6 bases; bases with no gene match: 5. The CDR3 DNA reads as TGTGCCACCAGTTCGACTAGCGGAGGCTACGAGCAGTACTTC. Amino acid sequence: CATSSTSGGYEQYF.

This clone came up once. The chain combines TRBV5-5 with TRBJ1-2; tentatively, D is TRBD1 (6 bases). Germline V lookup: CDR1 SGHKS, CDR2 YYEKEE (reference sequence). The CDR3 runs to 11 residues. Trimming took 4 bases from V and 14 from J, leaving 15 bases between them. CDR3 region: CASSRQAISTF. CDR3 DNA: TGTGCCAGCAGCCGACAGGCAATATCGACCTTC. Drawing the rest from reference TRBV5-5 and TRBJ1-2, the complete variable domain is DAGVTQSPTHLIKTRGQQVTLRCSPISGHKSVSWYQQVLGQGPQFIFQYYEKEERGRGNFPDRFSARQFPNYSSELNVNALLLGDSALYLCASSRQAISTFGSGTRLTVV.

The chain combines TRBV9 with TRBJ2-7; tentatively, D is TRBD1 (6 bases). V lost 0 bases, J lost 2 bases, and 9 bases lay in between. The length of the CDR3 is 14 residues. The germline V gene encodes CDR1 SGDLS and CDR2 YYNGEE. CDR3 protein: CASSVDQGPYEQYF. The CDR3 nucleotides read TGTGCCAGCAGCGTAGACCAGGGGCCCTACGAGCAGTACTTC.

The CDR3 sequence is CASSFQGQNEKLFF. In DNA, the CDR3 is TGTGCCAGCAGCTTCCAAGGACAAAATGAAAAACTGTTTTTT. The chain combines TRBV7-2 with TRBJ1-4; perhaps TRBD1 as D (5 bases). The CDR3 covers 14 residues. In germline, CDR1 is SGHTA, CDR2 FQGNSA. V shed 3 bases and J shed 5 bases, with 10 bases lying between them.

The chain employs TRBV7-3 and TRBJ2-2; 7 nucleotides match TRBD1. The V segment lost 1 base and the J segment 6 bases; nucleotides outside the gene matches: 5. CDR3 size: 15 residues. Germline V lookup: CDR1 SGHTA, CDR2 FQGTGA. The CDR3 DNA follows: TGTGCCAGCAGCTTAAACACAGGGGCGGCCGGGGAGCTGTTTTTT. Amino acid sequence: CASSLNTGAAGELFF.

The CDR3 sequence is CASSLGTGDTEAFF. CDR3 coding DNA: TGCGCCAGCAGCTTGGGGACAGGGGACACTGAAGCTTTCTTT. The chain employs TRBV5-1 and TRBJ1-1; 9 bases fit TRBD1. V shed 0 bases and J 3 bases; nucleotides not matched to a gene: 0. The germline gives CDR1 SGHRS, CDR2 YFSETQ. This CDR3 spans 14 amino acids. The entire variable domain, with the rest obtained from reference TRBV5-1 and TRBJ1-1, is as follows: KAGVTQTPRYLIKTRGQQVTLSCSPISGHRSVSWYQQTPGQGLQFLFEYFSETQRNKGNFPGRFSGRQFSNSRSEMNVSTLELGDSALYLCASSLGTGDTEAFFGQGTRLTVV.

J is TRBJ2-7 and V is TRBV7-9; 9 nucleotides align to TRBD2. The V segment lost 3 bases and the J segment 2 bases; nucleotides outside the gene matches: 5. Germline loops: CDR1 SEHNR, CDR2 FQNEAQ (reference sequence). The CDR3 sequence is 15 residues long. The CDR3, as DNA: TGTGCCAGCAGCTTCAGGGAGCGGGGGGCCTACGAGCAGTACTTC. Amino acid sequence: CASSFRERGAYEQYF.

The chain is built from TRBV28 and TRBJ2-7; maybe TRBD1 (5 bases). Germline V gives CDR1 MDHEN, CDR2 SYDVKM. Trimming stripped 6 bases from V and 7 bases from J, with 13 bases between. The CDR3 has 12 residues. The CDR3 is CASSRTPGEQYF. CDR3 sequence (DNA): TGTGCCAGCAGCCGGACACCAGGGGAGCAGTACTTC.

The sample holds one count of this clone. The chain recombines TRBV7-3 with TRBJ1-1, with D hard to call. Germline CDR1 SGHTA, CDR2 FQGTGA. The CDR3 loop spans 12 amino acids. Trimming stripped 6 bases from V and 1 base from J, with 6 bases between. The CDR3 region is CASSRGNTEAFF. CDR3 nucleotides: TGTGCCAGCAGTCGGGGGAACACTGAAGCTTTCTTT.

This chain joins TRBV10-2 and TRBJ2-1; TRBD1 is a possible D gene (6 bases). Germline V gene data show CDR1 as WSHSY and CDR2 as SAAADI. V was clipped by 4 bases and J by 5 bases, with 15 bases between them. This CDR3 is built from 15 residues. CDR3 amino acids: CASSVDRRGNNEQFF. CDR3 coding DNA: TGCGCCAGCAGTGTAGATAGAAGGGGGAACAATGAGCAGTTCTTC.

V gene TRBV27 combines with J gene TRBJ2-1; D tentatively reads TRBD1 or TRBD2 (7 bases each). The CDR3 spans 15 residues. V gave up 4 bases and J gave up 4 bases, with 14 bases separating them. Germline-derived CDR1 and CDR2 are MNHEY and SMNVEV (reference sequence). CDR3: CASSSSGGGYNEQFF. The CDR3 DNA reads as TGTGCCAGCAGTTCATCAGGGGGGGGGTACAATGAGCAGTTCTTC.

The V gene is TRBV3-1 (or the pseudogene TRBV3-2), the J gene TRBJ1-5; the match to TRBD1 covers 8 bases. The germline gives CDR1 LGHDT, CDR2 YNNKEL (reference sequence). CDR3 size: 16 residues. Trimming at V came to 3 bases and at J to 0 bases, leaving 4 bases not matched to a gene. The CDR3 nucleotides read TGTGCCAGCAGCCAGCGCGGACAGGGTAGCAATCAGCCCCAGCATTTT. Residues: CASSQRGQGSNQPQHF.

This chain uses TRBV13 with TRBJ2-5, with D possibly matching TRBD1 (5 bases). V was clipped by 5 bases and J by 4 bases, with 17 bases between them. Germline V CDR1 and CDR2: PRHDT, FYEKMQ (reference sequence). CDR3 length equals 15 residues. This CDR3 is CASSVASTASETQYF. The CDR3 region has the DNA TGTGCCAGCAGCGTCGCTTCGACAGCATCAGAGACCCAGTACTTC.

This chain uses TRBV3-1 (or the pseudogene TRBV3-2) with TRBJ2-3; 9 nucleotides agree with TRBD2. The CDR3 contains 15 residues. Trimming cost V 6 bases and J 1 base; bases outside gene matches: 5. The germline V gene has CDR1 LGHDT and CDR2 YNNKEL (reference sequence). CDR3 bases: TGTGCCAGCAGTATTCTAGCGGGGCGCACAGATACGCAGTATTTT. The encoded protein is CASSILAGRTDTQYF.

This chain uses TRBV19 with TRBJ2-7; D is perhaps TRBD1 (5 bases). The CDR3 is 14 residues long. V lost 1 base to trimming and J lost 0 bases, with 7 bases between them. Germline lookup yields CDR1 LNHDA and CDR2 SQIVND (reference sequence). CDR3 sequence: CASSIAQGSYEQYF. The CDR3 DNA reads TGTGCCAGTAGTATAGCCCAGGGCTCCTACGAGCAGTACTTC. Variable domain in full (rest from reference TRBV19 and TRBJ2-7): DGGITQSPKYLFRKEGQNVTLSCEQNLNHDAMYWYRQDPGQGLRLIYYSQIVNDFQKGDIAEGYSVSREKKESFPLTVTSAQKNPTAFYLCASSIAQGSYEQYFGPGTRLTVT.

The chain employs TRBV6-5 and TRBJ1-2; D possibly corresponds to TRBD1 (5 bases). This CDR3 has 13 residues. Between the trimmed V and J ends, which lost 6 bases and 3 bases, there was a span of 11 bases. CDR1 and CDR2 (germline): MNHEY, SVGAGI. CDR3: CASRPRGDYGYTF. In DNA, the CDR3 is TGTGCCAGCAGGCCCCGGGGGGACTATGGCTACACCTTC.

The CDR3 DNA is TGTGCCAGCAGTTGGTCTATCCAGGCAAACACTGAAGCTTTCTTT. Amino acids: CASSWSIQANTEAFF. The chain combines TRBV28 with TRBJ1-1; D remains unclear. With 4 bases removed from V and 2 bases from J, the gap between germline ends came to 14 bases. The CDR3 totals 15 residues. The germline CDR1 and CDR2 sequences are MDHEN and SYDVKM.

This CDR3 is CASSTGQPYEQYF. DNA of the CDR3: TGTGCCAGCAGCACGGGACAGCCCTACGAGCAGTACTTC. The chain recombines TRBV7-3 with TRBJ2-7; TRBD1 agrees at 7 bases. This CDR3 region has 13 residues. CDR1 is SGHTA, CDR2 FQGTGA, per germline. The V segment lost 5 bases and the J segment 2 bases; nucleotides outside the gene matches: 3.

The J gene is TRBJ2-2, the V gene TRBV19; 7 bases agree with TRBD2. The CDR3 is 15 residues long. Unmatched junction bases numbered 9, after V lost 5 bases and J lost 6 bases. Germline V gene lookup returns CDR1 LNHDA and CDR2 SQIVND (reference sequence). CDR3 loop: CASSLEGGPAGELFF. The CDR3 DNA sequence: TGTGCCAGTAGTCTGGAGGGAGGGCCCGCCGGGGAGCTGTTTTTT.

This chain connects TRBV7-3 to TRBJ1-1; 8 bases map to TRBD1. Per germline, CDR1 SGHTA and CDR2 FQGTGA. The CDR3 length is 13 residues. Trimming took 0 bases from V and 8 from J; bases not matched to a gene: 2. CDR3 DNA sequence: TGTGCCAGCAGCTTAACAACAGGGGGAGAAGCTTTCTTT. This translates into CASSLTTGGEAFF.

The chain has TRBV7-2 and TRBJ2-1; a possible D gene is TRBD1 (5 bases). This CDR3 contains 14 residues. Trimming took off 1 base at V and 6 bases at J, with 10 bases between the two ends. Germline CDR1 reads SGHTA; CDR2 reads FQGNSA. The CDR3 sequence: CASSLVQASNEQFF. The CDR3 DNA reads as TGTGCCAGCAGCTTAGTACAGGCGAGCAATGAGCAGTTCTTC.